This is a list of T cell receptor beta chains from one sample in a study of CD8 T cells in Susac syndrome. Using its own MiXCR run on the immunoSEQ multiplex PCR reads, TCRdb lists one record per CDR3 protein. The repertoire holds some 450,000 distinct CDR3 sequences, with more than 80% as singletons. The sequencing sample was made of CD8+ T cells from PBMCs. These receptors all stem from a human donor with multiple sclerosis. Both conserved end residues are part of each CDR3. A D gene is named only where the DNA matches it firmly. Only part of the rows carry a size: once, few, many, or a class if the clone is expanded.

cdr3_nt,cdr3_aa,v_call,d_call,clone_size,j_call
TGCGCCAGCAGCTCACACGGGGCCGGCAATCAGCCCCAGCATTTT,CASSSHGAGNQPQHF,TRBV4-1,.,.,TRBJ1-5
TGCGCCAGCAGCCAAGAGTCCGGACAGAACTACGAGCAGTACTTC,CASSQESGQNYEQYF,TRBV4-1,.,.,TRBJ2-7
TGTGCCAGCAGCTTGAGACAGAGCTCCTACAATGAGCAGTTCTTC,CASSLRQSSYNEQFF,TRBV5-4,.,.,TRBJ2-1
TGTGCCAGCAGTTTATCAGGCCTACCCTACGCCGATGAGCAGTTCTTC,CASSLSGLPYADEQFF,TRBV27,.,once,TRBJ2-1
TGTGCCAGTAGTATCGGACTAGCGGGCGACTACGAGCAGTACTTC,CASSIGLAGDYEQYF,TRBV19,TRBD2,.,TRBJ2-7
TGTGCCAGCAGCTTAGTTGCGGGGGGGTCCCCCTCCTACAATGAGCAGTTCTTC,CASSLVAGGSPSYNEQFF,TRBV11-2,TRBD2,.,TRBJ2-1
TGTGCCAGCAGCCACGTTAGCCCACATGAGCAGTTCTTC,CASSHVSPHEQFF,TRBV14,.,.,TRBJ2-1
TGTGCCAGCAGTTTTGTGGGGAATGAGCAGTTCTTC,CASSFVGNEQFF,TRBV12-3/TRBV12-4,.,.,TRBJ2-1
TGCACCAGCAGCCAAGATCCGGGGGCCCAAGAGACCCAGTACTTC,CTSSQDPGAQETQYF,TRBV1,.,once,TRBJ2-5
TGTGCCAGCAGTTTCATAGGTGGATCCAACTATGGCTACACCTTC,CASSFIGGSNYGYTF,TRBV27,.,.,TRBJ1-2
TGTGCCAGCAGCCTAATGGGGACTAGCACAGATACGCAGTATTTT,CASSLMGTSTDTQYF,TRBV27,.,.,TRBJ2-3
TGTGCCAGCAGTAGACTAGCGGGAGCCGATGAGCAGTTCTTC,CASSRLAGADEQFF,TRBV6-2/TRBV6-3,TRBD2,.,TRBJ2-1
TGCAGCGTTCCCGACACGTTGGGCCTTAACTATGGCTACACCTTC,CSVPDTLGLNYGYTF,TRBV29-1,.,.,TRBJ1-2
TGTGCCAGCAGCTCCCCTCGGGCCGGAATCACAGATACGCAGTATTTT,CASSSPRAGITDTQYF,TRBV13,.,.,TRBJ2-3
TGTGCCAGCAGTCCTGGACTTTCATTCACAGATACGCAGTATTTT,CASSPGLSFTDTQYF,TRBV28,.,.,TRBJ2-3
TGCAGTGCATACGCAGGGGATCGGTACGAGCAGTACTTC,CSAYAGDRYEQYF,TRBV20-1,.,.,TRBJ2-7
TGCAGTGCTAGGGCGGGACCTTCCGTCACAGATACGCAGTATTTT,CSARAGPSVTDTQYF,TRBV20-1,.,.,TRBJ2-3
TGCAGTCGTCTCAGCGGGCCTTATCACAATGAGCAGTTCTTC,CSRLSGPYHNEQFF,TRBV20-1,.,.,TRBJ2-1
TGTGCCAGCAGCTTGGATAAAGAGACCCAGTACTTC,CASSLDKETQYF,TRBV13,.,.,TRBJ2-5
TGCAGCGCCCTGGGACAGGGTGACACTGAAGCTTTCTTT,CSALGQGDTEAFF,TRBV29-1,TRBD1,.,TRBJ1-1
TGTGCCAGCAGAGGTCTTCGGGACAACTACCTGGACAAAAACATTCAGTACTTC,CASRGLRDNYLDKNIQYF,TRBV27,.,.,TRBJ2-4
TGTGCCTGGACCGGAAGTATGAGTACGCAGTATTTT,CAWTGSMSTQYF,TRBV30,.,.,TRBJ2-3
TGCGCCAGCAGCCACGAAATTAGGGCTACCGGGGAGCTGTTTTTT,CASSHEIRATGELFF,TRBV4-1,.,.,TRBJ2-2
TGTGCCAGCTCACCAGGGAGCGGGAGTTACGAGCAGTACTTC,CASSPGSGSYEQYF,TRBV4-1,TRBD2,.,TRBJ2-7
TGTGCCAGCAGCTTCGGGGATGGGTCCTACAATGAGCAGTTCTTC,CASSFGDGSYNEQFF,TRBV5-6,.,.,TRBJ2-1
TGCGCCAGCAGCCAAGGTCTGGGCGCCTACGAGCAGTACTTC,CASSQGLGAYEQYF,TRBV4-1,.,few,TRBJ2-7
TGCAGTGCTGCCGGGACGTCCGAAATGAACACTGAAGCTTTCTTT,CSAAGTSEMNTEAFF,TRBV20-1,.,.,TRBJ1-1
TGTGCCAGCAGCTTCGGGACAGGGCCGGAGACCCAGTACTTC,CASSFGTGPETQYF,TRBV7-7,TRBD1,.,TRBJ2-5
TGTGCCAGCACAACTTGGCAGGAAAATGGAGAGACCCAGTACTTC,CASTTWQENGETQYF,TRBV27,.,.,TRBJ2-5
TGCAGTGCTCCCCGGGACCCTGATTATGATCGCACCGGGGAGCTGTTTTTT,CSAPRDPDYDRTGELFF,TRBV20-1,.,.,TRBJ2-2
TGCGCCAGCAGCCTGGGACAGGGGGCCAATCAGCCCCAGCATTTT,CASSLGQGANQPQHF,TRBV5-1,TRBD1,.,TRBJ1-5
TGTGCCAGCAGTTCTTCAGACAGCAATCAGCCCCAGCATTTT,CASSSSDSNQPQHF,TRBV27,.,.,TRBJ1-5
TGCGCCAGCAGCTTGGTTGGCCCCGGTAATATGAACACTGAAGCTTTCTTT,CASSLVGPGNMNTEAFF,TRBV5-1,.,.,TRBJ1-1
TGTGCCACCAGCAGTGCGTTAGGTTACAATCAGCCCCAGCATTTT,CATSSALGYNQPQHF,TRBV15,.,.,TRBJ1-5
TGTGCCAGCAGTTACTCCAGCGAGAGCTCCTACGAGCAGTACTTC,CASSYSSESSYEQYF,TRBV6-5,.,once,TRBJ2-7
TGTGCCAGCAGCCAAGAAGGAATACTTCTGGACCAAGAGACCCAGTACTTC,CASSQEGILLDQETQYF,TRBV4-2,.,.,TRBJ2-5
TGTGCCTGGAGCGTGGGGCCCGGGGAGCTGTTTTTT,CAWSVGPGELFF,TRBV30,.,few,TRBJ2-2
TGTGCCAGCAGCTTCACCGGGACAGCGGAGGGCTACACCTTC,CASSFTGTAEGYTF,TRBV6-1,TRBD1,.,TRBJ1-2
TGTGCCAGCACAAGGGAAGAACGGATACATCCCCATGGCTACACCTTC,CASTREERIHPHGYTF,TRBV6-6,.,.,TRBJ1-2
TGTGCCAGCAGCACCCCCGACACCGGGGAGCTGTTTTTT,CASSTPDTGELFF,TRBV2,.,.,TRBJ2-2
TGTGCCAGCAGTGACACGGGGCAAGGTGATGAAAAACTGTTTTTT,CASSDTGQGDEKLFF,TRBV2,.,.,TRBJ1-4
TGTGCCAGCATTGGACAGGGAGGGACCCAGTACTTC,CASIGQGGTQYF,TRBV27,TRBD1,.,TRBJ2-5
TGTGCCAGCAGTTACCTAATAGCGGGGGTAGGAGAGACCCAGTACTTC,CASSYLIAGVGETQYF,TRBV6-5,TRBD2,.,TRBJ2-5
TGTGCCAGCAGCTCTAGGACGGGGGAGGGGATCTACGAGCAGTACTTC,CASSSRTGEGIYEQYF,TRBV7-9,TRBD2,.,TRBJ2-7
TGTGCCAGCAGCGACACAACCCGGGTCGGTGAGCAGTTCTTC,CASSDTTRVGEQFF,TRBV12-3/TRBV12-4,.,.,TRBJ2-1